The clone carrying this T cell receptor beta chain was seen more than once but under ten times. Its antigen remains unknown. Amplification of TCR alpha and beta CDR3 regions from RNA used iRepertoire nested multiplex PCR. Tissue mRNA or PBMC total RNA, roughly 95-400 ng, went into one-step reverse transcription and amplification. TCRdb recomputed calls from the multiplex PCR reads with MiXCR, one row per CDR3 protein. Among under 150,000 distinct CDR3 sequences listed, around a quarter were seen once. Trimming left V 1 base short and J 11 bases short, with 11 bases between. The CDR3 loop spans 13 amino acids. Germline V gives CDR1 MGHRA, CDR2 YSYEKL. The data derive from a study of glioma-infiltrating T cells. Study outcomes and limitations: Above-expected tissue-blood divergence occurred in all gliomas, most in low-grade ones.

The sequence was obtained from a human donor with low-grade glioma or glioblastoma, undergoing nonglioma brain surgery, or in good health (not recorded which). The sequencing input was glioma tissue, nonneoplastic brain tissue, or PBMCs (not recorded which). The chain has TRBV4-1 and TRBJ1-4; D is undetermined. The DNA of the CDR3 is TGCGCCAGCAGCCAAGCCGACGAGGTTAAACTGTTTTTT. It translates to CASSQADEVKLFF.